Sequencing of this TCR beta chain was carried out in a study of T cell changes during pregnancy in multiple sclerosis. J was trimmed by 10 bases and V by 7 bases; bases with no gene match: 18. CDR1 LNHDA and CDR2 SQIVND come from the germline V gene (reference sequence). This CDR3 is 16 amino acids long. This table comes from immunoSEQ multiplex PCR, and its TCRdb copy is limited to in-frame clones, with some not included. The data contain 65,000 to 85,000 clones, about 90% of them singletons. This chain links TRBV19 with TRBJ2-1, with 8 bases matching TRBD2. The sequence was collected from a female donor with multiple sclerosis, enrolled in a pregnancy study. The specimen was peripheral blood, collected after pregnancy. The chain's CDR3 is CASTPSLAVPREEQFF. The CDR3 nucleotides are TGTGCCAGTACCCCCTCACTAGCGGTCCCTCGGGAGGAGCAGTTCTTC.